This is a list of T cell receptor beta chains from one sample in a study of T cells after posttransplantation cyclophosphamide. Sequencing was performed with immunoSEQ multiplex PCR; in TCRdb, only in-frame clones are kept and a portion is missing. The sample gives 6,000 to 7,000 clones, about four fifths of which show up once; roughly 20% is in the top ten. The source material was PBMCs, sampled after allogeneic stem cell transplant with posttransplant cyclophosphamide. The receptors originated from a female patient aged 50 to 65 who received an allogeneic stem cell transplant from a related donor, was CMV-positive, and had no GVHD. Some of the T cells might come from the graft donor. Each CDR3 is given with its conserved first and last residue. Fields, in order: V gene, clone size, J gene, D gene, CDR3 DNA, CDR3 protein. The D gene is left open where the match is weak. Only some rows state a clone size, as once, few, many or a class for expanded clones.

v_call: TRBV5-1; clone_size: few; j_call: TRBJ1-2; d_call: .; cdr3_nt: TGCGCCAGCAGCTTGGAGCAGGGGAGCCTTAGGGGCTACACCTTC; cdr3_aa: CASSLEQGSLRGYTF
v_call: TRBV19; clone_size: .; j_call: TRBJ2-1; d_call: TRBD2; cdr3_nt: TGTGCCAGTAGTATAGCCCCTGTCGGAGCGGGGCCCGGGAATGAGCAGTTCTTC; cdr3_aa: CASSIAPVGAGPGNEQFF
v_call: TRBV27; clone_size: .; j_call: TRBJ2-1; d_call: .; cdr3_nt: TGTGCCAGTAAGCGGACGCGGGGTTCGTACAATGAGCAGTTCTTC; cdr3_aa: CASKRTRGSYNEQFF
v_call: TRBV19; clone_size: .; j_call: TRBJ1-2; d_call: .; cdr3_nt: TGTGCCAGTAGTATGGTGGCAGGGCAGTCTGGCTACACCTTC; cdr3_aa: CASSMVAGQSGYTF
v_call: TRBV19; clone_size: .; j_call: TRBJ1-1; d_call: TRBD1; cdr3_nt: TGTGCCAGTAGTATAGATCTAGCGGACAGGGGGACTGAAGCTTTCTTT; cdr3_aa: CASSIDLADRGTEAFF
v_call: TRBV11-1; clone_size: .; j_call: TRBJ2-2; d_call: TRBD1; cdr3_nt: TGTGCCAGCAGCCCAAGACAGGGGGCAAGGACCGGGGAGCTGTTTTTT; cdr3_aa: CASSPRQGARTGELFF
v_call: TRBV1; clone_size: .; j_call: TRBJ1-6; d_call: .; cdr3_nt: TGCACCAGCAGCCCCAGGGGAAGGGGGAGCTCCTATAATTCCCCCCTCCACTTT; cdr3_aa: CTSSPRGRGSSYNSPLHF
v_call: TRBV6-4; clone_size: .; j_call: TRBJ1-2; d_call: .; cdr3_nt: TGTGCCAGCAGTGACTCGTCAGGGTCGGCAGGGAGGAACTATGGCTACACCTTC; cdr3_aa: CASSDSSGSAGRNYGYTF
v_call: TRBV27; clone_size: .; j_call: TRBJ1-4; d_call: .; cdr3_nt: TGTGCCAGCAGCCTCGGAAGGGGCGGATTCAATGAAAAACTGTTTTTT; cdr3_aa: CASSLGRGGFNEKLFF
v_call: TRBV2; clone_size: .; j_call: TRBJ1-1; d_call: .; cdr3_nt: TGTGCCAGCGACTCATTGAACACTGAAGCTTTCTTT; cdr3_aa: CASDSLNTEAFF
v_call: TRBV9; clone_size: .; j_call: TRBJ2-5; d_call: .; cdr3_nt: TGTGCCAGCAGCGTAGGCGGGGGCCGGGAGACCCAGTACTTC; cdr3_aa: CASSVGGGRETQYF
v_call: TRBV5-1; clone_size: few; j_call: TRBJ2-4; d_call: TRBD1; cdr3_nt: TGCGCCAGCAGCTTGGGGGAACAGGGGGCAAGAAACATTCAGTACTTC; cdr3_aa: CASSLGEQGARNIQYF
v_call: TRBV29-1; clone_size: .; j_call: TRBJ2-2; d_call: TRBD1; cdr3_nt: TGCAGCGTTGAATACCCGGACAGGGGGCGCACCGGGGAGCTGTTTTTT; cdr3_aa: CSVEYPDRGRTGELFF
v_call: TRBV19; clone_size: .; j_call: TRBJ2-1; d_call: TRBD1; cdr3_nt: TGTGCCAGTGGCCCGGGACAGGGGTACAATGAGCAGTTCTTC; cdr3_aa: CASGPGQGYNEQFF
v_call: TRBV28; clone_size: .; j_call: TRBJ2-1; d_call: TRBD2; cdr3_nt: TGTGCCAGCAGTTCCCCCTTCGCGGGAGGGCCCAGTGAGCAGTTCTTC; cdr3_aa: CASSSPFAGGPSEQFF
v_call: TRBV10-3; clone_size: few; j_call: TRBJ1-4; d_call: .; cdr3_nt: TGTGCCATCAGGAGTGAGGACTTAGCTAATGAAAAACTGTTTTTT; cdr3_aa: CAIRSEDLANEKLFF